These 15 T cell receptor beta chains were sequenced from one sample in a study of blood T cell repertoires in COVID-19. Method: immunoSEQ multiplex PCR; TCRdb's copy keeps in-frame clones and lacks some. The data contain approximately 500,000 clones, 70% to 90% of them seen just once; the ten biggest clones take up roughly 7.4%. Sample: peripheral blood. The receptors stem from a woman between 45 and 65 years old with COVID-19, enrolled during active disease.

For the CDR3, the DNA is TGTGCCAGCACAACCAGGGGGAACTACGAGCAGTACTTC. This translates into CASTTRGNYEQYF. The chain links TRBV6-5 to TRBJ2-7, with 7 positions matching TRBD1. The V and J ends lost 7 bases and 3 bases, in that order; junction bases with no gene match: 6. Per the germline V gene, CDR1 is MNHEY and CDR2 is SVGAGI. The CDR3 is 13 amino acids.

The chain links TRBV10-2 to TRBJ2-7; TRBD2 might be the D (7 bases). Germline V CDR1 and CDR2: WSHSY, SAAADI. The CDR3 totals 11 residues. The V and J ends lost 6 bases and 6 bases respectively, with 9 bases between them. In DNA, the CDR3 is TGCGCCAGCAGAGGGGGGGGCGAGCAGTACTTC. Protein sequence: CASRGGGEQYF.

This chain connects TRBV30 to TRBJ1-4; D perhaps matches TRBD1 (6 bases). Germline V gene data show CDR1 as GTSNPN and CDR2 as SVGIG (reference sequence). The CDR3 is 14 residues long. V was cut by 3 bases and J by 8 bases, with 16 bases left in between. The CDR3 reads CAWSTFGTSEKLFF. The DNA for the CDR3 is TGTGCCTGGAGCACCTTCGGGACATCGGAAAAACTGTTTTTT.

This chain joins TRBV30 and TRBJ2-7; unclear D gene. Germline CDR1 is GTSNPN and CDR2 is SVGIG (reference sequence). This CDR3 spans 14 amino acids. V was cut by 1 base and J by 4 bases, with 14 bases left in between. For the CDR3, the DNA is TGTGCCTGGAGTGGCATCTCAAACAGTTACGAGCAGTACTTC. It encodes CAWSGISNSYEQYF.

This clone was counted between two and nine times. The V gene is TRBV25-1, the J gene TRBJ2-2; D may be TRBD2 (6 bases). V lost 1 base to trimming and J lost 2 bases, with 14 bases between them. This CDR3 comprises 17 residues. In germline, CDR1 is MGHDK, CDR2 SYGVNS. CDR3 sequence (DNA): TGTGCCAGCAGTGAATCTACGGGGGAGATAAACACCGGGGAGCTGTTTTTT. Translating gives CASSESTGEINTGELFF. Drawing the rest from reference TRBV25-1 and TRBJ2-2, the complete variable domain is EADIYQTPRYLVIGTGKKITLECSQTMGHDKMYWYQQDPGMELHLIHYSYGVNSTEKGDLSSESTVSRIRTEHFPLTLESARPSHTSQYLCASSESTGEINTGELFFGEGSRLTVL.

The chain has TRBV12-5 and TRBJ1-1; D is possibly TRBD1 (5 bases). The CDR3 totals 12 residues. V lost 6 bases and J lost 11, with 16 bases in between. The V gene's germline CDR1 is LGHNT and CDR2 FRNRAP. The CDR3 coding sequence is TGTGCTAGTGGGAAGCTCAGGGCCCCCGCTTTCTTT. Its translation: CASGKLRAPAFF.

V and J are TRBV3-1 (or the pseudogene TRBV3-2) and TRBJ2-7; TRBD1 matches at 10 bases. After removal of 4 bases from V and 6 bases from J, the junction contained 3 bases not matched to a gene. CDR1 is LGHDT and CDR2 is YNNKEL in the germline V gene (reference sequence). The CDR3 has 13 amino acids. The DNA of the CDR3 is TGTGCCAGCAGCCTTGACAGGGGGCTCGAGCAGTACTTC. This translates into CASSLDRGLEQYF.

The CDR3 reads CASSTDRGPLYGYTF. CDR3 nucleotide sequence: TGCGCCAGCAGTACGGACAGGGGGCCTCTCTATGGCTACACCTTC. This chain joins TRBV5-1 and TRBJ1-2, with TRBD1 identical over 11 bases. Trimming took 5 bases from V and 4 from J; bases not matched to a gene: 7. The CDR3 contains 15 residues. Germline lookup yields CDR1 SGHRS and CDR2 YFSETQ.

This clone appeared a few times. This chain connects TRBV3-1 (or the pseudogene TRBV3-2) to TRBJ1-3; D call uncertain. Germline V gene sequence: CDR1 LGHDT, CDR2 YNNKEL (reference sequence). This CDR3 comprises 13 residues. V was clipped by 0 bases and J by 8 bases, with 8 bases between them. The CDR3 coding sequence is TGTGCCAGCAGCCAAGAACTGGAGGACACCATATATTTT. It yields the protein CASSQELEDTIYF.

This clone is a singleton in its sample. The gene calls are TRBV19 and TRBJ1-1, with unresolved D. V dropped 9 bases and J dropped 5 bases, with 22 bases sitting between them. The CDR3 is 15 residues long. Germline V gene sequence: CDR1 LNHDA, CDR2 SQIVND (reference sequence). The CDR3 nucleotides are TGTGCCAGCACCGAGACGGCTAGAGGTAGGACTGAAGCTTTCTTT. Translated, it gives CASTETARGRTEAFF.

The V gene is TRBV4-1, the J gene TRBJ2-2; D not certain. V lost 1 base and J lost 5, with 5 bases in between. Germline V gene lookup returns CDR1 MGHRA and CDR2 YSYEKL. The CDR3 runs to 13 residues. The CDR3, as DNA: TGCGCCAGCAGCCAAGTATATACCGGGGAGCTGTTTTTT. Encoded protein: CASSQVYTGELFF.

This rearrangement joins TRBV30 to TRBJ2-6, with 9 bases identical to TRBD1. The CDR3 extends over 17 amino acids. Germline V gene data show CDR1 as GTSNPN and CDR2 as SVGIG (reference sequence). Trimming took 8 bases from V and 1 from J; bases not matched to a gene: 12. CDR3 sequence reads: CAGHKQGAGSGANVLTF. CDR3 sequence (DNA): TGTGCCGGGCATAAACAGGGGGCAGGGTCTGGGGCCAACGTCCTGACTTTC.

V and J are TRBV6-5 and TRBJ1-1; D gene unclear. The CDR3 totals 13 residues. V shed 6 bases and J shed 0 bases, with 8 bases lying between them. Germline CDR1 is MNHEY and CDR2 is SVGAGI. The CDR3 is CASSTVVNTEAFF. In DNA, the CDR3 is TGTGCCAGCAGCACAGTGGTGAACACTGAAGCTTTCTTT.

A note on this clone: The identical CDR3 is also encoded by other nucleotide sequences in the sample. The genes are TRBV9 and TRBJ1-4; no definite D call. Germline V gene data show CDR1 as SGDLS and CDR2 as YYNGEE. V was cut by 0 bases and J by 4 bases, with 7 bases left in between. This CDR3 is 14 amino acids long. The CDR3 region is CASSVGQINEKLFF. The DNA for the CDR3 is TGTGCCAGCAGCGTAGGTCAGATTAATGAAAAACTGTTTTTT.

The V gene is TRBV7-3, the J gene TRBJ2-5; 14 nucleotides match TRBD2. The germline V gene has CDR1 SGHTA and CDR2 FQGTGA. The length of the CDR3 is 16 residues. Trimming cost V 3 bases and J 4 bases; bases outside gene matches: 4. CDR3 sequence reads: CASSLLGTSGGETQYF. The CDR3 DNA is TGTGCCAGCAGCTTGCTCGGGACTAGCGGGGGAGAGACCCAGTACTTC.